This TCR beta chain was retrieved from a study of blood T cell repertoires in COVID-19. Study as a whole: Italy, Spain and the United States were the sources of the convalescent and acute COVID-19 samples. The cDNA or gDNA used as material had been derived from T cells, B-cell-depleted T cells, or PBMCs.

Original processing notes: Reference gene primer amplification in the assay estimated nucleated cell counts. Method: immunoSEQ multiplex PCR; TCRdb's copy keeps in-frame clones and lacks some. The V and J calls and clone size are taken from that table; D and trimming were inferred from the DNA. The sample lists about 140,000 clones; 80% to 90% were seen once. V was cut by 2 bases and J by 7 bases, with 11 bases left in between. Looked up from germline, CDR1 is LNHDA and CDR2 is SQIVND (reference sequence). The CDR3 sequence is 13 residues long. The sequence derives from a man aged 60 to 69 with active or convalescent COVID-19. Material for sequencing was peripheral blood. The chain is built from TRBV19 and TRBJ1-2; D is undetermined. As DNA, the CDR3 is TGTGCCAGTAGTATACCTACGGGGTCTGGCTACACCTTC. Translated, it gives CASSIPTGSGYTF.